The next 5 T cell receptor beta chains were all read from a single sample in a study of identical twins. One entry per CDR3 protein, called by TCRdb with MiXCR from the 5' RACE reads. The top ten clones hold about 2% of a sample with under 250,000 distinct CDR3 sequences, approximately 8.3% of them seen once. The same specimen was also included in a second study, on yellow fever vaccine responses in identical twins.

Sample: memory (CD45RO+) T cells sorted from blood. These receptor sequences come from a woman aged 18-35 years in good health.

This clonotype was seen ten or more times. V usage is TRBV29-1 and J usage is TRBJ2-7; D is undetermined. Trimming removed 4 bases at V and 4 bases at J, with 8 bases between. Germline CDR1 is SQVTM and CDR2 is ANQGSEA. The CDR3 runs to 11 residues. The CDR3 protein is CSVVVLYEQYF. In DNA, the CDR3 is TGCAGCGTTGTCGTATTATACGAGCAGTACTTC.

This clonotype was seen only a few times. The chain has TRBV5-6 and TRBJ2-1; 7 nucleotides line up with TRBD2. This CDR3 has 14 residues. The V gene end was trimmed by 0 bases and the J gene end by 7 bases; junction bases not matched to a gene: 4. Germline V gene data show CDR1 as SGHDT and CDR2 as YYEEEE. The CDR3 loop reads CASSLGLAHNEQFF. The CDR3 bases are TGTGCCAGCAGCTTGGGACTAGCCCATAATGAGCAGTTCTTC. Supplemented by reference TRBV5-6 and TRBJ2-1, the full variable domain reads DAGVTQSPTHLIKTRGQQVTLRCSPKSGHDTVSWYQQALGQGPQFIFQYYEEEERQRGNFPDRFSGHQFPNYSSELNVNALLLGDSALYLCASSLGLAHNEQFFGPGTRLTVL.

This clonotype has only a few counts. The V call is TRBV7-2, the J call TRBJ2-7, with a possible D match to TRBD2 (6 bases). V dropped 1 base and J dropped 1 base, with 8 bases sitting between them. The CDR3 length is 14 residues. Germline V gene data show CDR1 as SGHTA and CDR2 as FQGNSA. CDR3 sequence (DNA): TGTGCCAGCAGCTTAGTGGGGACTTCCTACGAGCAGTACTTC. Translating it yields CASSLVGTSYEQYF.

Many counts were recorded for this clonotype. CDR3 sequence: CASSLHPRVGTDNSPLHF. CDR3 coding DNA: TGTGCCAGCAGCTTACACCCCCGGGTGGGGACAGATAATTCACCCCTCCACTTT. This sequence joins TRBV7-8 and TRBJ1-6; 7 bases fit TRBD1. The junction had 12 bases not matched to a gene; V was cut back by 2 bases and J by 5 bases. Germline CDR1 and CDR2: SGHVS and FQNEAQ. The CDR3 spans 18 residues.

This clonotype was seen repeatedly, ten times or more. The chain employs TRBV24-1 and TRBJ2-2; D is uncertain. The V gene's germline CDR1 is KGHDR and CDR2 SFDVKD. Between the trimmed V and J ends, which lost 6 bases and 4 bases, there was a span of 5 bases. The CDR3 sequence is 12 residues long. The CDR3 is CATSWATGELFF. The CDR3 coding sequence is TGTGCCACCAGTTGGGCCACCGGGGAGCTGTTTTTT.